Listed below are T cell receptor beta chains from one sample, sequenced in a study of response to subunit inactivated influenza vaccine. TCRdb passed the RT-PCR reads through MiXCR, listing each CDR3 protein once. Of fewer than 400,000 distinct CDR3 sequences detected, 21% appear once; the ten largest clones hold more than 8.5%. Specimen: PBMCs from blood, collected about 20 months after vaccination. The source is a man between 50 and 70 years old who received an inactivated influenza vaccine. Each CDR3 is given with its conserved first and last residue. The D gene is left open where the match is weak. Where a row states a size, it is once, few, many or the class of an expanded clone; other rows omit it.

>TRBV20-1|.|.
CSARISANTEAFF
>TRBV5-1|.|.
CASSLVGENTEAFF
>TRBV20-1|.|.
CSAKKGATNEKLFF
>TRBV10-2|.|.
CASSADRDLWDTIYF
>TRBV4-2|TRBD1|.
CASRRAGGPIGGYTF
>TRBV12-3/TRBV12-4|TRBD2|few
CASSLVSGTSGIYNEQFF
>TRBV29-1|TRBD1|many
CSVPGTGGYGYTF
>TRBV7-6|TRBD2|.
CASSLSGSRTGELFF
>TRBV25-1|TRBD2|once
CASSDLGLAEGGTQYF
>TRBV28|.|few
CASRLHPGELFF
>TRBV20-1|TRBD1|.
CSARDSQGAFYEQYF
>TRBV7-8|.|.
CASSSRNIETQYF